The clone carrying this TCR beta chain was observed once. Repertoires were generated with immunoSEQ multiplex PCR, while TCRdb's copy carries only in-frame clones and drops some. The top ten hold roughly 12% of the sample, which has approximately 440,000 clones, approximately 90% seen once. This CDR3 contains 13 residues. The V end was cut by 5 bases, the J end by 0 bases, with 4 bases between. The germline V gene has CDR1 SEHNR and CDR2 FQNEAQ (reference sequence). This sample is drawn from a study of blood T cell repertoires in COVID-19. This TCR was recovered from a woman aged 45-59 years with COVID-19, enrolled during active disease. What was sequenced was peripheral blood. This rearrangement joins TRBV7-9 to TRBJ1-4; D is undetermined. CDR3 protein: CASSPATNEKLFF. CDR3 DNA: TGTGCCAGCAGCCCAGCAACTAATGAAAAACTGTTTTTT.